The 18 T cell receptor beta chains given below trace back to one sample, sequenced in a study of shared clonotypes between healthy human individuals. Naive CD8 cells lacked CD45RO and underwent positive selection for CCR7, leaving out terminally differentiated effector memory CD45RA+ cells. Clones were sequenced by immunoSEQ multiplex PCR, and TCRdb holds only the in-frame ones, with some missing. The repertoire includes nearly 2 million clones, about 95% of them detected once, and 1.2% sits in the top ten. Sequenced input: naive CD8+ T cells sorted from blood. These receptors were collected from a man aged 18 to 29 in good health.

The rearrangement joins TRBV29-1 to TRBJ1-1; TRBD1 might be the D (5 bases). The V end lost 4 bases, the J end lost 7 bases, and 13 bases lay between the germline ends. The germline gives CDR1 SQVTM, CDR2 ANQGSEA. The CDR3 consists of 12 residues. In nucleotides, the CDR3 is TGCAGCGTTGTGGAACAGGACGGTGAAGCTTTCTTT. Encoded protein: CSVVEQDGEAFF.

The CDR3 DNA reads TGTGCCACCAGCAGAGATAAGGGATCCCCGGGAGGCTACACCTTC. The encoded protein is CATSRDKGSPGGYTF. The gene calls are TRBV15 and TRBJ1-2; D call uncertain. Germline V lookup: CDR1 LNHNV, CDR2 YYDKDF (reference sequence). V gave up 0 bases and J gave up 8 bases, with 16 bases separating them. This CDR3 is 15 amino acids long.

This chain uses TRBV6-1 with TRBJ2-7, with 8 bases aligning to TRBD2. V shed 3 bases and J 2 bases; nucleotides not matched to a gene: 6. The CDR3 runs to 15 residues. CDR1 and CDR2 (germline): MNHNS, SASEGT. The CDR3 here is CASSEEVAGTYEQYF. CDR3 nucleotides: TGTGCCAGCAGTGAGGAGGTAGCGGGGACCTACGAGCAGTACTTC.

The V and J genes are TRBV2 and TRBJ2-1, with 8 nucleotides matching TRBD2. The CDR3 runs 15 residues. The V and J ends lost 3 bases and 5 bases, in that order; junction bases with no gene match: 6. Germline values: CDR1 SNHLY, CDR2 FYNNEI. The CDR3 DNA is TGTGCCAGCAGTGAGGTACTAGCGGTAAACAATGAGCAGTTCTTC. As protein: CASSEVLAVNNEQFF.

The CDR3 bases are TGTGCCAGCAGCGCGGTGGGGGTGGAGACCCAGTACTTC. Protein product: CASSAVGVETQYF. The chain combines TRBV28 with TRBJ2-5; D may correspond to TRBD1 or TRBD2 (5 bases each). V lost 6 bases to trimming and J lost 5 bases, with 13 bases between them. The CDR3 totals 13 residues. The germline gives CDR1 MDHEN, CDR2 SYDVKM.

V usage is TRBV4-3 and J usage is TRBJ1-3; D is possibly TRBD1 (6 bases). Germline loops: CDR1 LGHNA, CDR2 YSLEER. The CDR3 spans 17 residues. The V end was cut by 0 bases, the J end by 4 bases, with 16 bases between. This chain's CDR3 is CASSQDGAGADGNTIYF. The CDR3 region has the DNA TGCGCCAGCAGCCAAGATGGGGCGGGGGCGGACGGAAACACCATATATTTT.

The chain recombines TRBV6-6 with TRBJ1-1; tentatively, D is TRBD1 (5 bases). V lost 0 bases to trimming and J lost 4 bases, with 9 bases between them. The CDR3 is 14 amino acids. In germline, CDR1 is MNHNY, CDR2 SVGAGI (reference sequence). DNA of the CDR3: TGTGCCAGCAGTTACTCAGACCAGGGCACTGAAGCTTTCTTT. This sequence encodes CASSYSDQGTEAFF.

The rearrangement uses TRBV4-1 and TRBJ1-2; 9 bases map to TRBD1. CDR3 length equals 16 residues. Germline V gene sequence: CDR1 MGHRA, CDR2 YSYEKL. The V segment lost 1 base and the J segment 4 bases; nucleotides outside the gene matches: 7. The CDR3 DNA reads TGCGCCAGCAGCCAAGGAGGGGTGGACAGGGGCTATGGCTACACCTTC. Protein sequence: CASSQGGVDRGYGYTF.

This clone showed up just once. The rearrangement uses TRBV29-1 and TRBJ2-1; D might be TRBD1 (7 bases). There are 18 residues in the CDR3. Per germline, CDR1 SQVTM and CDR2 ANQGSEA. The V gene lost 1 base and the J gene lost 2 bases, with 21 bases spanning the gap. The CDR3 coding sequence is TGCAGCGTTGAAGCGGAGGGGGCGCAGCGGTACACCTACAATGAGCAGTTCTTC. It specifies CSVEAEGAQRYTYNEQFF.

The chain employs TRBV7-4 and TRBJ2-7; 7 bases line up with TRBD1. CDR3 size: 12 residues. The trim removed 4 bases at V and 5 bases at J, leaving 2 bases unmatched. From germline, CDR1 is SGHVT and CDR2 SQSDAQ. DNA of the CDR3: TGTGCCAGCAGCTCCGGACAGGACGAGCAGTACTTC. This translates into CASSSGQDEQYF.

The chain employs TRBV5-1 and TRBJ1-1; possible D gene TRBD1, 5 bases. Between the trimmed V and J ends, which lost 5 bases and 4 bases, there was a span of 12 bases. In germline, CDR1 is SGHRS, CDR2 YFSETQ. The CDR3 spans 13 residues. The DNA for the CDR3 is TGCGCCAGCAGGATGGGGGGGTCCACTGAAGCTTTCTTT. Its translation is CASRMGGSTEAFF.

The J gene is TRBJ2-2, the V gene TRBV13; D is unclear. Germline CDR1 is PRHDT and CDR2 is FYEKMQ (reference sequence). V was trimmed by 4 bases and J by 4 bases, leaving 4 bases between them. The CDR3 covers 12 residues. The CDR3 DNA reads TGTGCCAGCAGCTGGAGCACCGGGGAGCTGTTTTTT. The encoded protein is CASSWSTGELFF.

J is TRBJ2-7 and V is TRBV27; D unclear. This CDR3 is 14 amino acids long. The germline gives CDR1 MNHEY, CDR2 SMNVEV (reference sequence). V was clipped by 10 bases and J by 2 bases, with 18 bases between them. The CDR3 coding sequence is TGTGCCACCCACTCCGGATGGGGAACCTACGAGCAGTACTTC. It is translated as CATHSGWGTYEQYF.

V gene TRBV6-1 combines with J gene TRBJ2-7; 8 nucleotides agree with TRBD1. CDR3 length: 14 amino acids. CDR1 and CDR2 (germline): MNHNS, SASEGT. J gave up 2 bases and V 7 bases, and 7 bases lay outside the gene matches. In DNA, the CDR3 is TGTGCCAGCACTGCCGGACAGGGACCCTACGAGCAGTACTTC. Its translation is CASTAGQGPYEQYF.

The chain links TRBV4-3 to TRBJ2-5; D may be TRBD1 or TRBD2 (5 bases each). CDR1 LGHNA and CDR2 YSLEER come from the germline V gene. V was cut by 4 bases and J by 4 bases, with 13 bases left in between. The CDR3 contains 14 residues. The CDR3 sequence is CASSPGPPVETQYF. DNA of the CDR3: TGCGCCAGCAGCCCGGGACCCCCGGTAGAGACCCAGTACTTC.

This clone was seen a few times. Here the CDR3 DNA reads TGTGCCAGCAGCTTCGAGGTCACTGAAGCTTTCTTT. Its translation: CASSFEVTEAFF. The chain is built from TRBV5-5 and TRBJ1-1; unclear D gene. CDR1 SGHKS and CDR2 YYEKEE come from the germline V gene (reference sequence). The CDR3 consists of 12 residues. The germline V and J ends were trimmed by 2 bases and 4 bases, with 6 bases remaining between them.

The chain's CDR3 is CASSPFAADRGGDTQYF. The CDR3 coding sequence is TGTGCCAGCAGCCCGTTCGCTGCGGACAGGGGAGGGGATACGCAGTATTTT. The V gene is TRBV7-2, the J gene TRBJ2-3, with TRBD1 matching over 9 bases. V shed 5 bases and J 6 bases; nucleotides not matched to a gene: 15. The CDR3 consists of 17 residues. Germline V gene sequence: CDR1 SGHTA, CDR2 FQGNSA.

V gene TRBV4-1 combines with J gene TRBJ2-5; D gene unclear. V lost 0 bases, J lost 5 bases, and 16 bases lay in between. The CDR3 runs 16 residues. The germline V gene encodes CDR1 MGHRA and CDR2 YSYEKL. The CDR3 DNA sequence: TGCGCCAGCAGCCAAGAGGGTGAAGGGTTGGACGAGACCCAGTACTTC. It translates to CASSQEGEGLDETQYF.